Sequencing of this T cell receptor (beta chain) was carried out in a study of graft-versus-host responses after intestinal transplantation (dated by TCRdb to the early 2020s). In the study overall: Recipients received multivisceral, liver-intestinal, or isolated intestinal transplants. The cohort enrolled about two dozen intestinal transplant recipients, one of whom was a retransplant, and a few patients without pretransplant specimens were excluded. Instead of going to the commercial service, samples from a few later patients were sequenced in-house on an Illumina MiSeq and processed with MiXCR. To identify alloreactive clones, pre-transplant mixed lymphocyte reaction products were sequenced and then compared with unstimulated pre-transplant donor and recipient T cells. All recipients received anti-thymocyte globulin induction followed by maintenance tacrolimus and steroids for around three years. Donor T cell macrochimerism was defined as a peak of at least 4% donor T cells among recipient peripheral blood mononuclear cells. Graft-versus-host and host-versus-graft alloreactive T cell clones were tracked in the graft, circulation and bone marrow after intestinal transplantation using bulk TCR-beta CDR3 sequencing. The research as a whole found: In the allografts of patients with donor T cell macrochimerism, GvH to HvG T cell clonal ratios were high. Early after transplant, declines in HvG clones were associated with peak levels of circulating GvH clones. GvH clones were found in recipient bone marrow, and some of the GvH clones appeared earlier in ileal mucosa or blood, which is consistent with an intestinal mucosal origin. The relatively low number and heterogeneity of intestinal transplant patients limited the conclusions.

Trimming costs V 1 base and J 3 bases, and their ends lie 15 bases apart. The CDR3 has 16 amino acids, counting the end cysteine and phenylalanine. Only the CDR3 DNA is retained, 48 bases long and in frame from the first base. For CDR1 and CDR2, the germline V gene lists SGHTA and FQGNSA. This clone was observed a single time. Its antigen has not been determined. The record has no base qualities; no much larger clone is one base away. Library construction relied on the immunoSEQ multiplex PCR assay. For most patients, genomic DNA was isolated with the Qiagen DNeasy Blood and Tissue Kit and shipped frozen to Adaptive Biotechnologies for TCR sequencing. High-throughput TCR-beta CDR3 sequencing of genomic DNA from most patients was performed by Adaptive Biotechnologies. For the original study's pipeline: TCR sequencing data for around 20 patients were retrieved from Adaptive's ImmunoSEQ software; a few other patients were processed with MiXCR and VDJtools. CD4 versus CD8 sorting errors were corrected by removing sequences found in both subsets at a frequency ratio below 5:1. CDR3 nucleotide sequences shared by donor and recipient were removed because the origin of these sequences could not be assigned. Alloreactive clones required at least 2-fold expansion over unstimulated cells and minimum CFSE-low frequency of 0.002% (template counts) or 0.001% (read counts). Clones were considered mappable if detected in sequenced pre-transplant spleen, lymph node, or MLR CFSE-low populations of the donor or recipient. The cumulative frequency of alloreactive clones was calculated as a percentage of all sequences, weighted by copy number. TCRdb mirrors the immuneACCESS table, restricted to in-frame sequences. Some clones are absent from its copies; in checked studies, under half trace to an unresolved V gene, and the reason for the others is unknown. The V and J calls and clone size were taken over from that table, and D and trimming were inferred from the DNA. This sample comprises tens of thousands of clones, about nine tenths of them detected only once. The top ten hold around 0.1% of the sample.

The sample's time point label is to be understood as: cells obtained before transplantation from donor or recipient. CD3+CD4+ and CD3+CD8+ populations were FACS-sorted from unstimulated pre-transplant donor and recipient cells taken from spleen or lymph nodes. The TCR originated in a human donor who received an intestinal transplant. The sequencing here drew on unstimulated CD4+ T cells sorted from spleen or lymph node cells, taken before intestinal transplant. The chain was built from TRBV7-2 and TRBJ1-2; TRBD1 is perhaps the D gene, given 6 matching bases. In nucleotide form, the sequence is TGTGCCAGCAGCTTAGGAGGGGGAGTGGGGGACTATGGCTACACCTTC. This yields the protein CASSLGGGVGDYGYTF.